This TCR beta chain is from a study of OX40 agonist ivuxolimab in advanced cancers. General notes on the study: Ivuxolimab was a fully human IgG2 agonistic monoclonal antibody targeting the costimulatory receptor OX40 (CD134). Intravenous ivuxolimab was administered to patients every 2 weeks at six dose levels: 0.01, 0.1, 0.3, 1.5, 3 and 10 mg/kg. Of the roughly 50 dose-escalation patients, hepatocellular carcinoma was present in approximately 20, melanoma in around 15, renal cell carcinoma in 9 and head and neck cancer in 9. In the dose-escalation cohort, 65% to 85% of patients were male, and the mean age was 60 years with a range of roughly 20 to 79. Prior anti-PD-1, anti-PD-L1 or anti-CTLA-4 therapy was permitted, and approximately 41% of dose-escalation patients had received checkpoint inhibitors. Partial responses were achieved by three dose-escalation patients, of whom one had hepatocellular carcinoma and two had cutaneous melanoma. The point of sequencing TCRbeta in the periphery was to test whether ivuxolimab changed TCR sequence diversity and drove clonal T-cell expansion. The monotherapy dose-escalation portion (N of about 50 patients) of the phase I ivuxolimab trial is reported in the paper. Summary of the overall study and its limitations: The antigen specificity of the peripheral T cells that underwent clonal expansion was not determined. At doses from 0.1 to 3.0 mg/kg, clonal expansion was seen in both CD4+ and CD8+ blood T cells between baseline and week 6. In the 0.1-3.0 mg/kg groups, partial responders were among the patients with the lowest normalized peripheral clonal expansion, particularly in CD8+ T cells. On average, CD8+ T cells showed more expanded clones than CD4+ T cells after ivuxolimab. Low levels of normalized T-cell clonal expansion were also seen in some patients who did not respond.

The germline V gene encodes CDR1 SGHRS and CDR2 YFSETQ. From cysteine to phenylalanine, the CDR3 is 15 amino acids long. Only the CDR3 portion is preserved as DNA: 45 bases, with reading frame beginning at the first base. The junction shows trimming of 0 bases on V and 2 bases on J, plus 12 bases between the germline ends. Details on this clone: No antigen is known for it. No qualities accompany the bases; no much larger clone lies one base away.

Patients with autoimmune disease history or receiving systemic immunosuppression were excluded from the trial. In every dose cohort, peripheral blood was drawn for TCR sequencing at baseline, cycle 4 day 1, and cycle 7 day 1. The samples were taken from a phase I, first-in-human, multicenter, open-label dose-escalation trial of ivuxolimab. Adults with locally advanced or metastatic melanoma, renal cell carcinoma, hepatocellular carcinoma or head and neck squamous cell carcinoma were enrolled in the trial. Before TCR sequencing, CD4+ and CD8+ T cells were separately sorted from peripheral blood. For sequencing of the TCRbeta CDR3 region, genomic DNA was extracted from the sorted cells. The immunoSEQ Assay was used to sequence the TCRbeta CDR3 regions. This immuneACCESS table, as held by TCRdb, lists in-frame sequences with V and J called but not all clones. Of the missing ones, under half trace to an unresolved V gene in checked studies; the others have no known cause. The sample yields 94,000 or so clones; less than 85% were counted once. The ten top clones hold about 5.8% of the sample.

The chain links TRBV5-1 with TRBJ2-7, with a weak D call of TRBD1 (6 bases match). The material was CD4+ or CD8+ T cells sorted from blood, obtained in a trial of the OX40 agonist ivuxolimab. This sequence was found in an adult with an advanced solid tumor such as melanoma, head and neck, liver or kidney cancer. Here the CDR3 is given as CASSLEGVATYEQYF. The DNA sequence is TGCGCCAGCAGCTTGGAGGGGGTAGCGACCTACGAGCAGTACTTC.